The 28 T cell receptor beta chains presented below share a single source sample, sequenced in a study of cytomegalovirus exposure and HLA in healthy donors. Sequencing used immunoSEQ multiplex PCR; TCRdb keeps in-frame clones, though not all of them. This table has some 150,000 clones, about nine tenths appearing once. Sequenced input: PBMCs. The receptors originated from a young man in good health and CMV-seronegative.

The CDR3, as DNA: TGTGCCAGTAGTACCTCCGGGACTAGCGGGGGTGAGCAGTTCTTC. Amino acids: CASSTSGTSGGEQFF. V gene TRBV19 combines with J gene TRBJ2-1, with 14 bases fitting TRBD2. The CDR3 has 15 amino acids. CDR1 LNHDA and CDR2 SQIVND come from the germline V gene (reference sequence). V was pared by 4 bases and J by 9 bases, with 5 bases of the junction left unmatched.

J is TRBJ1-1 and V is TRBV27, with D tentatively TRBD1 (6 bases). CDR3 length: 15 residues. The V end lost 3 bases, the J end lost 4 bases, and 15 bases lay between the germline ends. Germline CDR1 is MNHEY and CDR2 is SMNVEV (reference sequence). CDR3 loop: CASSFGRGGTTEAFF. The CDR3, as DNA: TGTGCCAGCAGTTTTGGCAGGGGTGGAACCACTGAAGCTTTCTTT.

V usage is TRBV6-1 and J usage is TRBJ2-7, with 8 positions matching TRBD1. Losses at the gene ends were 1 base for V and 1 base for J; bases not matched to a gene: 3. Germline V gene sequence: CDR1 MNHNS, CDR2 SASEGT. The CDR3 sequence is 15 residues long. CDR3 residues: CASSEGQGASYEQYV. In DNA form, the CDR3 reads TGTGCCAGCAGTGAAGGCCAGGGGGCTTCCTACGAGCAGTACGTC.

The chain employs TRBV9 and TRBJ1-1, with D possibly TRBD1 on 5 matching bases. The germline V and J ends were trimmed by 10 bases and 5 bases, with 21 bases remaining between them. Germline V CDR1 and CDR2: SGDLS, YYNGEE. The CDR3 runs 14 residues. CDR3 bases: TGTGCCTCATCCCAGCTCGGGGGGGGGACTGAAGCTTTCTTT. The encoded protein is CASSQLGGGTEAFF.

The chain carries TRBV9 and TRBJ1-2; 7 bases fit TRBD1. This CDR3 contains 15 residues. Germline lookup yields CDR1 SGDLS and CDR2 YYNGEE. The ends lost 0 bases at V and 2 bases at J; junction bases unmatched: 4. The CDR3 spells CASSVAPDRNYGYTF. CDR3 coding DNA: TGTGCCAGCAGCGTAGCCCCGGACAGGAACTATGGCTACACCTTC.

The chain joins TRBV18 to TRBJ1-1; 7 positions agree with TRBD1. J lost 7 bases, V lost 2 bases, and 4 bases had no gene match. This CDR3 has 13 residues. Germline CDR1 reads KGHSH; CDR2 reads LQKENI. The DNA of the CDR3 is TGTGCCAGCTCACCAAAGGGGGCGGGTGAAGCTTTCTTT. Translating it yields CASSPKGAGEAFF. The full variable domain, rest sourced from reference TRBV18 and TRBJ1-1, is NAGVMQNPRHLVRRRGQEARLRCSPMKGHSHVYWYRQLPEEGLKFMVYLQKENIIDESGMPKERFSAEFPKEGPSILRIQQVVRGDSAAYFCASSPKGAGEAFFGQGTRLTVV.

The chain couples TRBV29-1 to TRBJ1-1; D remains unclear. Trimming shortened V by 4 bases and J by 4 bases, and 13 bases separated the two germline ends. This CDR3 region has 13 residues. Germline CDR1 reads SQVTM; CDR2 reads ANQGSEA. Here the CDR3 DNA reads TGCAGCGTTGTGGAGGGAGGGAGCACTGAAGCTTTCTTT. Protein sequence: CSVVEGGSTEAFF.

The chain employs TRBV7-2 and TRBJ1-1, with 8 positions matching TRBD1. There are 14 residues in the CDR3. Germline V gene lookup returns CDR1 SGHTA and CDR2 FQGNSA. With 3 bases clipped from V and 5 bases from J, the junction kept 5 bases outside the gene matches. CDR3: CASSFQGQGTEAFF. CDR3 nucleotides: TGTGCCAGCAGCTTTCAAGGACAGGGAACTGAAGCTTTCTTT.

The V call is TRBV5-4, the J call TRBJ2-7; 7 bases are a match to TRBD1. The CDR3 sequence is 13 residues long. Germline-derived CDR1 and CDR2 are SGHNT and YYREEE (reference sequence). J was trimmed by 3 bases and V by 3 bases; bases with no gene match: 3. The CDR3 nucleotides read TGTGCCAGCAGCTCGTACAGGGGCTACGAGCAGTACTTC. This sequence encodes CASSSYRGYEQYF.

This sequence joins TRBV6-6 and TRBJ2-3; tentatively, D is TRBD1 (8 bases). In germline, CDR1 is MNHNY, CDR2 SVGAGI (reference sequence). The CDR3 length is 14 residues. V lost 7 bases to trimming and J lost 5 bases, with 16 bases between them. The CDR3 reads CASTSTGEGDTQYF. CDR3 DNA sequence: TGTGCCAGCACCTCGACAGGGGAGGGAGATACGCAGTATTTT.

The chain employs TRBV9 and TRBJ2-3, with 8 bases fitting TRBD2. V trimming: 3 bases; J trimming: 4 bases; junction bases outside the gene matches: 13. Germline CDR1 SGDLS, CDR2 YYNGEE. The CDR3 length is 17 residues. This CDR3 is CASSDALRGGRADTQYF. CDR3 coding DNA: TGTGCCAGCAGCGACGCCCTCCGGGGGGGCAGGGCAGATACGCAGTATTTT.

This clone came up once. This chain joins TRBV10-2 and TRBJ1-1, with TRBD1 matching 7 bases. CDR1 and CDR2 (germline): WSHSY, SAAADI. J was trimmed by 4 bases and V by 6 bases; bases with no gene match: 11. The CDR3 runs to 15 residues. CDR3 in DNA: TGCGCCAGCAGACAGGGGCCGTGGAACATCACTGAAGCTTTCTTT. Protein: CASRQGPWNITEAFF.

This rearrangement joins TRBV12-5 to TRBJ1-5; D unclear. Germline CDR1 LGHNT, CDR2 FRNRAP. The CDR3 totals 12 residues. Trimming shortened V by 8 bases and J by 4 bases, and 9 bases separated the two germline ends. This chain's CDR3 is CASSRDNQPQHF. The CDR3 region has the DNA TGTGCTAGTTCACGGGATAATCAGCCCCAGCATTTT.

The rearrangement uses TRBV4-3 and TRBJ1-1, with 8 bases matching TRBD1. The CDR3 spans 14 residues. Unmatched junction bases numbered 4, after V lost 6 bases and J lost 1 base. Germline V lookup: CDR1 LGHNA, CDR2 YSLEER. In nucleotides, the CDR3 is TGCGCCAGCAGGCGACAGGGGACGAACACTGAAGCTTTCTTT. This codes for CASRRQGTNTEAFF.

The gene calls are TRBV9 and TRBJ2-7, with no clear D. This CDR3 contains 14 residues. The V and J ends lost 0 bases and 2 bases respectively, with 9 bases between them. Germline V lookup: CDR1 SGDLS, CDR2 YYNGEE. CDR3 nucleotides: TGTGCCAGCAGCGTAGAGAGCGTCCCCTACGAGCAGTACTTC. Residues: CASSVESVPYEQYF.

The genes are TRBV6-5 and TRBJ1-4; the match to TRBD1 covers 8 bases. The germline CDR1 and CDR2 sequences are MNHEY and SVGAGI. This CDR3 comprises 14 residues. V lost 7 bases and J lost 2; bases outside the gene matches: 3. The CDR3 here is CASKHRGTNEKLFF. The CDR3 DNA follows: TGTGCCAGCAAACACAGGGGGACTAATGAAAAACTGTTTTTT.

The rearrangement joins TRBV9 to TRBJ2-1; D unclear. This CDR3 has 15 residues. Trimming pared 0 bases from V and 0 bases from J, leaving 7 bases between. Germline CDR1 reads SGDLS; CDR2 reads YYNGEE. In DNA form, the CDR3 reads TGTGCCAGCAGCGTAGCCCTAAACTCCTACAATGAGCAGTTCTTC. Protein: CASSVALNSYNEQFF. Using reference TRBV9 and TRBJ2-1 for the parts outside the CDR3, the full variable domain is DSGVTQTPKHLITATGQRVTLRCSPRSGDLSVYWYQQSLDQGLQFLIQYYNGEERAKGNILERFSAQQFPDLHSELNLSSLELGDSALYFCASSVALNSYNEQFFGPGTRLTVL.

This chain uses TRBV5-1 with TRBJ1-2; no clear D. Looked up from germline, CDR1 is SGHRS and CDR2 is YFSETQ. Trimming took off 0 bases at V and 6 bases at J, with 9 bases between the two ends. CDR3 length: 13 amino acids. This CDR3 reads CASSLEFRNGYTF. The CDR3 coding sequence is TGCGCCAGCAGCTTGGAGTTCAGGAATGGCTACACCTTC. Together with reference TRBV5-1 and TRBJ1-2, the CDR3 gives the full variable domain: KAGVTQTPRYLIKTRGQQVTLSCSPISGHRSVSWYQQTPGQGLQFLFEYFSETQRNKGNFPGRFSGRQFSNSRSEMNVSTLELGDSALYLCASSLEFRNGYTFGSGTRLTVV.

The rearrangement links TRBV6-5 to TRBJ2-1; 14 nucleotides align to TRBD2. CDR1 and CDR2 from the germline V gene are MNHEY and SVGAGI. V shed 6 bases, J shed 8 bases, and the junction held 3 bases outside the gene matches. The CDR3 has 14 amino acids. The CDR3 is CASRGTSGSYEQFF. The CDR3 DNA is TGTGCCAGCAGGGGGACTAGCGGGAGCTATGAGCAGTTCTTC.

The genes are TRBV18 and TRBJ2-7, with 8 nucleotides matching TRBD2. The germline gives CDR1 KGHSH, CDR2 LQKENI. The J segment lost 6 bases and the V segment lost 2 bases, leaving 0 bases of the junction unmatched. The CDR3 is made up of 12 amino acids. CDR3 in amino acids: CASSPAGGEQYV. Written as DNA, the CDR3 is TGTGCCAGCTCACCAGCGGGGGGCGAGCAGTACGTC.

DNA of the CDR3: TGTGCCAGCAGTTATCGGTACAATGAGCAGTTCTTC. Translated: CASSYRYNEQFF. V and J are TRBV28 and TRBJ2-1; D is ambiguous. Germline lookup yields CDR1 MDHEN and CDR2 SYDVKM. This CDR3 spans 12 amino acids. Trimming pared 4 bases from V and 4 bases from J, leaving 5 bases between.

The genes are TRBV6-1 and TRBJ2-3, with 14 bases matching TRBD2. The CDR3 contains 19 residues. Germline V lookup: CDR1 MNHNS, CDR2 SASEGT. The trim removed 4 bases at V and 2 bases at J, leaving 11 bases unmatched. CDR3 sequence: CASSGPSGTSGGLTDTQYF. The CDR3 DNA reads TGTGCCAGCAGTGGGCCTTCCGGGACTAGCGGGGGTCTCACAGATACGCAGTATTTT.

The chain uses TRBV28 and TRBJ1-5; the D gene is possibly TRBD1 (5 bases). The germline V gene has CDR1 MDHEN and CDR2 SYDVKM. Trimming shortened V by 3 bases and J by 4 bases, and 13 bases separated the two germline ends. The CDR3 has 15 amino acids. CDR3 sequence reads: CASSLAGQGNQPQHF. The CDR3 nucleotides are TGTGCCAGCAGTTTGGCGGGGCAGGGAAATCAGCCCCAGCATTTT. Using reference TRBV28 and TRBJ1-5 for the parts outside the CDR3, the full variable domain is DVKVTQSSRYLVKRTGEKVFLECVQDMDHENMFWYRQDPGLGLRLIYFSYDVKMKEKGDIPEGYSVSREKKERFSLILESASTNQTSMYLCASSLAGQGNQPQHFGDGTRLSIL.

This clone was recorded only once. J is TRBJ2-3 and V is TRBV2, with unresolved D. V lost 1 base and J lost 7, with 12 bases in between. Per germline, CDR1 SNHLY and CDR2 FYNNEI. This CDR3 has 14 amino acids. This CDR3 is CASSEVLGVYTQYF. CDR3 in DNA: TGTGCCAGCAGTGAAGTTCTAGGAGTATATACGCAGTATTTT.

V usage is TRBV7-6 and J usage is TRBJ2-1; TRBD2 might be the D (5 bases). Trimming shortened V by 0 bases and J by 3 bases, and 21 bases separated the two germline ends. This CDR3 has 19 residues. Germline V CDR1 and CDR2: SGHVS, FNYEAQ. For the CDR3, the DNA is TGTGCCAGCAGCTTAGCACCGAGCGGAAACCGAGGAAACTACAATGAGCAGTTCTTC. Translation: CASSLAPSGNRGNYNEQFF.

This chain connects TRBV30 to TRBJ1-4; tentatively, D is TRBD1 (5 bases). V lost 8 bases, J lost 3 bases, and 16 bases lay in between. Germline loops: CDR1 GTSNPN, CDR2 SVGIG (reference sequence). The CDR3 length is 14 residues. The CDR3 sequence: CAGMGRASNEKLFF. The CDR3 nucleotides are TGTGCCGGAATGGGGCGAGCGTCTAATGAAAAACTGTTTTTT.

This clone was seen a few times. The V call is TRBV6-1, the J call TRBJ2-2; no reliable D call. The V and J ends lost 4 bases and 1 base respectively, with 4 bases between them. The length of the CDR3 is 13 residues. Germline CDR1 and CDR2: MNHNS and SASEGT. In nucleotides, the CDR3 is TGTGCCAGCAGTGCCTGGAACACCGGGGAGCTGTTTTTT. Amino acids: CASSAWNTGELFF.

This chain links TRBV7-9 with TRBJ2-1, with D hard to call. The CDR3 totals 14 residues. Trimming took 4 bases from V and 7 from J, leaving 14 bases between them. The germline V gene has CDR1 SEHNR and CDR2 FQNEAQ (reference sequence). CDR3 in DNA: TGTGCCAGCAGCTACGCCCGAGACTTTAATGAGCAGTTCTTC. Amino acid sequence: CASSYARDFNEQFF.